This T cell receptor (beta chain) emerged from a study of T cell responses to AZD1222 COVID-19 vaccine. In germline, CDR1 is SGHNT, CDR2 YYREEE (reference sequence). V gave up 0 bases and J gave up 5 bases; unmatched junction bases: 5. CDR3 length: 14 residues. The method was immunoSEQ multiplex PCR; TCRdb's version includes in-frame clones alone and lacks a portion of them. The sample gives about 100,000 clones, 70% to 90% of which show up once; roughly 2.5% is in the top ten. The chain couples TRBV5-4 to TRBJ2-7; TRBD2 aligns across 7 bases. This sequence was found in an adult who received the AZD1222 COVID-19 vaccine. This sample comprised peripheral blood, obtained 28 days after the second AZD1222 dose. Here the CDR3 reads CASSLGLALHEQYF. Here the CDR3 DNA reads TGTGCCAGCAGCTTGGGACTAGCATTGCACGAGCAGTACTTC.